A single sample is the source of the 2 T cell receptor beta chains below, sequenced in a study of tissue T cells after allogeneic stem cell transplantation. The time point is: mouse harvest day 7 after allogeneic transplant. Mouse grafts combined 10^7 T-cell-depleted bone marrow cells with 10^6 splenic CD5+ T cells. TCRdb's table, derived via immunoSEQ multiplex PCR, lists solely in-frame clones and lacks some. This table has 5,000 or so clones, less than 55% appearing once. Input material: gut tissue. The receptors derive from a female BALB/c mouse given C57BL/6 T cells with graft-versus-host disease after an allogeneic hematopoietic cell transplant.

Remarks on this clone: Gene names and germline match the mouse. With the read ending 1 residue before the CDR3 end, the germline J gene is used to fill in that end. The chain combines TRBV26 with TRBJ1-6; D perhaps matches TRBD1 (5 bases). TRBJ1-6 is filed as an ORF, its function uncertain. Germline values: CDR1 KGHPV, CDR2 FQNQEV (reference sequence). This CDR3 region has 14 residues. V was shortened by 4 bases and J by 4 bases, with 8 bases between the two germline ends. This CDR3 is CASSPGQYNSPLYF. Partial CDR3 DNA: TGTGCCAGCAGTCCCGGACAATATAATTCGCCCCTCTAC.

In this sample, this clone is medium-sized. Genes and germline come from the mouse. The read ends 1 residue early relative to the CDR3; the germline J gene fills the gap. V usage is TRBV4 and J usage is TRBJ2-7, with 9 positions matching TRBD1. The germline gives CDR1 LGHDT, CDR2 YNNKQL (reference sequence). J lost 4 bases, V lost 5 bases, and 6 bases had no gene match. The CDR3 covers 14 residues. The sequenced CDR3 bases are TGTGCCAGCAGCACCGGGACAGGGCCTTATGAACAGTAC. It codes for CASSTGTGPYEQY. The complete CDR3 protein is CASSTGTGPYEQYF.